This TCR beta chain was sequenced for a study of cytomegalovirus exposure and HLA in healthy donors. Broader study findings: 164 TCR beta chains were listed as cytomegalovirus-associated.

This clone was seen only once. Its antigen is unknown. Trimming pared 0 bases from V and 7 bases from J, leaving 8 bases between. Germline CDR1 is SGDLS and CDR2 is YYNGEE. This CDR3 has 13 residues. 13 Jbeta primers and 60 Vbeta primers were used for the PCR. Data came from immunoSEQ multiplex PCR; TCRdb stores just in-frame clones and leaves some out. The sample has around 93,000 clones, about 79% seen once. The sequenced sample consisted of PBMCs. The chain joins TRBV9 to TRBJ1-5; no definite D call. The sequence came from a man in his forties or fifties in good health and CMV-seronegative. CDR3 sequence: CASSVGGRQPQHF. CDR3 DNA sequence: TGTGCCAGCAGCGTAGGAGGGAGGCAGCCCCAGCATTTT.